A single T cell receptor beta chain is shown here with its context. What antigen it recognizes has not been identified. No per-base quality is available; no much larger clone lies one base away. As encoded in the germline V gene (reference sequence), CDR1 is PRHDT while CDR2 is FYEKMQ. The CDR3 sequence holds 13 residues, the cysteine and phenylalanine included. Of all the DNA, just the CDR3 is kept, 39 bases in frame from base 1. Relative to germline, V is missing 6 bases and J is missing 5 bases, with 4 bases of the junction outside any gene match. Collaborating institutions collected whole blood in K2EDTA tubes following their own protocols. For TCRbeta analysis, collaborators shipped samples as frozen whole blood, isolated PBMCs, or DNA extracted from either of those sample types. This record belongs to a study of blood T cell repertoires in COVID-19 (dated by TCRdb to 2020 to 2021). Some background on the complete study: Samples covering the acute and convalescent phases of COVID-19 were provided by collaborators in the United States, Italy and Spain. The material from the prospective study consisted of cDNA or gDNA derived from T cells, B-cell-depleted T cells, or PBMCs. The dataset comprised deeply sampled blood TCRbeta repertoires from subjects exposed to, actively infected with, or recovered from COVID-19. The repertoires were made available in a free public database intended to serve as a resource for research on the immune response to SARS-CoV-2. The samples were drawn from the first 160 participants of the ongoing ImmuneRACE study and from more than 1,000 subjects provided by 6 global collaborators. Nearly every sample came with metadata listing a de-identified subject ID, COVID-19 status, age in years and sex. Where HLA class I and class II types were available, the types were taken from metadata supplied by the sample provider, not from assay-based typing.

Broader findings and caveats from the paper: Clinical and demographic metadata were provided uncurated, with the amount varying by source and participant.

TCRbeta CDR3 regions were amplified from genomic DNA by means of the immunoSEQ Assay, a bias-controlled multiplex PCR. The paper's data handling went like this. The number of nucleated cells in each sample was estimated from the amplification of reference gene primers within the assay. To quantify the absolute abundance of each unique TCRbeta CDR3 rearrangement, sequence reads were collapsed and filtered. Productive Simpson clonality was computed per sample as the square root of Simpson's diversity index over productive rearrangements. The clones in this table, taken by TCRdb from immuneACCESS, are in-frame only. Not every clone is retained; where verified, under half of the shortfall comes from an unresolved V gene, and the cause of the rest is unknown. Clonal size and the V and J genes are those of that table, whereas D and trimming came from the DNA. For this sample the table gives approximately 150,000 clones, of which around 80% were detected only once. The ten most abundant clones make up about 19% of the sample.

The clonotype was recovered from a woman aged 80 or over with acute or convalescent COVID-19. Sequences were obtained from peripheral blood. The sequence is built from TRBV13 and TRBJ1-1, with 9 junctional bases fitting TRBD1. The DNA sequence reads TGTGCCAGCAGGGATGACAGGGGGACTGAAGCTTTCTTT. Its amino acids are CASRDDRGTEAFF.